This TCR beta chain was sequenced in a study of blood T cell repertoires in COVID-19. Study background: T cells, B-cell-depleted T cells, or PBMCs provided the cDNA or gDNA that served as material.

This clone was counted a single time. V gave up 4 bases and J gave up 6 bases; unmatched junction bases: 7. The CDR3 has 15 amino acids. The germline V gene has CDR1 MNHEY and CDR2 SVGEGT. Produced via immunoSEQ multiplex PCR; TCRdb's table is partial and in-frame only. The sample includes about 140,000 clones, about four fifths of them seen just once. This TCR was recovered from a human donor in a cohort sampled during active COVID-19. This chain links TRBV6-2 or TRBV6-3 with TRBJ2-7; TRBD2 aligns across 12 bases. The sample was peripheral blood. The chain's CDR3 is CASSFLAGGPGEQYF. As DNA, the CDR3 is TGTGCCAGCAGTTTTCTAGCGGGAGGGCCGGGCGAGCAGTACTTC.